This TCR beta chain was identified during a study of naive and memory T cell subsets. Blood and skin TCR RNA was reverse transcribed with alpha and beta constant primers. TCRdb re-called the UMI-ligation and nested PCR reads through MiXCR, storing one row per CDR3 protein. Among some 20,000 distinct CDR3 sequences listed, roughly 9.8% were seen once. On this clonotype: What it recognizes is unknown.

General observations from the study: Delayed type IV hypersensitivity infiltration was taken to explain higher tuberculin-site TCR counts.

Germline CDR1 reads DFQATT; CDR2 reads SNEGSKA (reference sequence). Trimming pared 2 bases from V and 1 base from J, leaving 5 bases between. This CDR3 spans 12 amino acids. Treatment: skin biopsy from PPD injection site in Mantoux-positive individual. Reverse transcription used DNase-treated unsorted total RNA, aiming for about 1 to 1000 ng. Biopsied sites were PPD injections in people with a positive Mantoux test. The chain recombines TRBV20-1 with TRBJ1-2; D uncertain. This clonotype was obtained from an adult in good health. The input for sequencing was skin, taken from a tuberculin skin test site. The CDR3 region has the DNA TGCAGTGCTAGACGGGTTAACTATGGCTACACCTTC. It specifies CSARRVNYGYTF.